Sequencing of this T cell receptor (beta chain) was carried out in a study of T cell changes during pregnancy in multiple sclerosis. Produced via immunoSEQ multiplex PCR; TCRdb's table is partial and in-frame only. Of around 96,000 clones listed, about 94% are singletons. V was cut by 4 bases and J by 2 bases, with 14 bases left in between. CDR3 length: 15 residues. Germline CDR1 and CDR2: MNHEY and SMNVEV (reference sequence). The specimen was peripheral blood, collected in the third trimester of pregnancy. This TCR derives from a female donor with multiple sclerosis, enrolled in a pregnancy study. The chain links TRBV27 to TRBJ2-5; D remains unclear. The CDR3 here is CASSSTRSHQETQYF. In DNA form, the CDR3 reads TGTGCCAGCAGTTCAACCCGAAGCCATCAAGAGACCCAGTACTTC.